One and the same sample provided the 25 T cell receptor beta chains below, sequenced in a study of cytomegalovirus exposure and HLA in healthy donors. In the PCR, 60 Vbeta and 13 Jbeta primers were used. The assay was immunoSEQ multiplex PCR, and TCRdb's table has in-frame clones only and misses some. Of over 150,000 clones detected, about four fifths appear once; the ten largest clones hold roughly 7.6%. Sequenced material: PBMCs. The receptors stem from a woman between 25 and 40 years old in good health and CMV-seropositive.

The V call is TRBV7-9, the J call TRBJ1-1; D is unresolved. V lost 1 base, J lost 5 bases, and 11 bases lay in between. Germline assignment: CDR1 SEHNR and CDR2 FQNEAQ (reference sequence). The CDR3 is made up of 14 amino acids. The CDR3 is CASSLGNSGTEAFF. The CDR3 bases are TGTGCCAGCAGCTTAGGAAACAGTGGAACTGAAGCTTTCTTT.

V and J are TRBV6-1 and TRBJ1-1; no clear D. V dropped 8 bases and J dropped 1 base, with 11 bases sitting between them. From germline, CDR1 is MNHNS and CDR2 SASEGT. The CDR3 has 13 residues. CDR3 loop: CASAYARNTEAFF. The CDR3 region has the DNA TGTGCCAGCGCATACGCCAGGAACACTGAAGCTTTCTTT.

V gene TRBV30 combines with J gene TRBJ1-2, with D possibly being TRBD1 (5 bases). CDR1 is GTSNPN and CDR2 is SVGIG in the germline V gene (reference sequence). CDR3 length: 14 amino acids. V lost 2 bases, J lost 6 bases, and 16 bases lay in between. The CDR3 loop reads CAWSTKAGRNGYTF. The CDR3, as DNA: TGTGCCTGGAGTACGAAGGCAGGGCGGAATGGCTACACCTTC.

V and J are TRBV7-8 and TRBJ2-4, with 7 nucleotides matching TRBD1. This CDR3 is 15 amino acids long. CDR1 is SGHVS and CDR2 is FQNEAQ in the germline V gene. Trimming removed 4 bases from V and 2 bases from J; junction bases left unmatched: 5. Here the CDR3 reads CASSSPTGSKNIQYF. The CDR3 region has the DNA TGTGCCAGCAGCTCCCCGACAGGGTCCAAAAACATTCAGTACTTC.

The rearrangement links TRBV11-1 to TRBJ2-7; the D is unclear. V lost 6 bases and J lost 3, with 12 bases in between. The germline CDR1 and CDR2 sequences are SGHAT and FQDESV (reference sequence). The CDR3 sequence is 13 residues long. The CDR3 nucleotides are TGTGCCAGCAGACGCGGAGTGGGCTACGAGCAGTACTTC. Its protein is CASRRGVGYEQYF.

The J gene is TRBJ2-2, the V gene TRBV10-3, with 10 bases fitting TRBD1. CDR3 length equals 15 residues. Per the germline V gene, CDR1 is ENHRY and CDR2 is SYGVKD. Trimming at V came to 4 bases and at J to 4 bases, leaving 3 bases not matched to a gene. The CDR3 nucleotides read TGTGCCATCAGTGCACGGACAGGGGGCACCGGGGAGCTGTTTTTT. Translating it yields CAISARTGGTGELFF.

The chain combines TRBV7-9 with TRBJ2-5; D remains ambiguous. Germline lookup yields CDR1 SEHNR and CDR2 FQNEAQ (reference sequence). V lost 5 bases to trimming and J lost 0 bases, with 10 bases between them. CDR3 length equals 14 residues. The CDR3 loop is CASSPVSYQETQYF. The CDR3 DNA is TGTGCCAGCAGCCCCGTTTCGTACCAAGAGACCCAGTACTTC.

V gene TRBV14 combines with J gene TRBJ2-1; the match to TRBD2 covers 8 bases. The CDR3 loop spans 13 amino acids. The V gene end was trimmed by 7 bases and the J gene end by 9 bases; junction bases not matched to a gene: 8. Germline V gene sequence: CDR1 SGHDN, CDR2 FVKESK. The CDR3 loop is CASTISGISEQFF. The CDR3 DNA sequence: TGTGCCAGCACGATTAGCGGGATATCTGAGCAGTTCTTC. Using reference TRBV14 and TRBJ2-1 for the parts outside the CDR3, the full variable domain is EAGVTQFPSHSVIEKGQTVTLRCDPISGHDNLYWYRRVMGKEIKFLLHFVKESKQDESGMPNNRFLAERTGGTYSTLKVQPAELEDSGVYFCASTISGISEQFFGPGTRLTVL.

J is TRBJ1-4 and V is TRBV5-6; no reliable D call. This CDR3 has 15 residues. Germline values: CDR1 SGHDT, CDR2 YYEEEE. Trimming removed 0 bases from V and 8 bases from J, with 14 bases in between. CDR3 region: CASSLAAGRDEKLFF. In nucleotides, the CDR3 is TGTGCCAGCAGCTTGGCGGCAGGTCGAGACGAAAAACTGTTTTTT.

The chain uses TRBV6-5 and TRBJ2-2, with D perhaps TRBD2 (5 bases). This CDR3 comprises 14 residues. Trimming removed 5 bases from V and 1 base from J, with 8 bases in between. The germline V gene encodes CDR1 MNHEY and CDR2 SVGAGI. CDR3 nucleotides: TGTGCCAGCAGTATTCGGGGGAACACCGGGGAGCTGTTTTTT. Residues: CASSIRGNTGELFF.

The chain links TRBV5-7 to TRBJ1-1; 9 positions agree with TRBD1. TRBV5-7 is recorded as an ORF, its role being uncertain. The CDR3 totals 16 residues. J was trimmed by 1 base and V by 0 bases; bases with no gene match: 4. The CDR3 protein is CASSLDPGQGNTEAFF. CDR3 nucleotides: TGTGCCAGCAGCTTGGACCCGGGACAGGGGAACACTGAAGCTTTCTTT.

V is TRBV18 and J is TRBJ2-1; tentative D call: TRBD2 (6 bases). CDR1 and CDR2 from the germline V gene are KGHSH and LQKENI. Trimming left V 3 bases short and J 8 bases short, with 14 bases between. CDR3 length equals 14 residues. CDR3 protein: CASSPSLAFDEQFF. The CDR3 bases are TGTGCCAGCTCACCCTCACTAGCATTCGATGAGCAGTTCTTC.

V and J are TRBV7-6 and TRBJ2-2; TRBD2 agrees at 8 bases. J was trimmed by 2 bases and V by 1 base; bases with no gene match: 6. This CDR3 is 17 amino acids long. CDR1 is SGHVS, CDR2 FNYEAQ, per germline. The CDR3 reads CASSLVVRGGNTGELFF. The CDR3 DNA sequence: TGTGCCAGCAGCTTAGTAGTTCGGGGGGGAAACACCGGGGAGCTGTTTTTT.

The chain links TRBV5-1 to TRBJ2-1; 9 positions agree with TRBD2. CDR1 SGHRS and CDR2 YFSETQ come from the germline V gene. The CDR3 is made up of 16 amino acids. The V gene end was trimmed by 4 bases and the J gene end by 4 bases; junction bases not matched to a gene: 9. CDR3 sequence reads: CASSVAAGGPYNEQFF. CDR3 nucleotides: TGCGCCAGCAGCGTCGCAGCGGGGGGTCCTTACAATGAGCAGTTCTTC.

The V call is TRBV7-8, the J call TRBJ2-2; tentatively, D is TRBD2 (5 bases). V dropped 2 bases and J dropped 10 bases, with 11 bases sitting between them. CDR1 and CDR2 from the germline V gene are SGHVS and FQNEAQ. CDR3 length equals 13 residues. The CDR3 spells CASSLPGLEELFF. DNA for the CDR3: TGTGCCAGCAGCTTACCGGGGTTGGAGGAGCTGTTTTTT.

The CDR3 sequence: CASSPRPGTVAKNIQYF. In DNA, the CDR3 is TGTGCCAGCAGTCCCCGCCCCGGGACAGTAGCCAAAAACATTCAGTACTTC. The V call is TRBV28, the J call TRBJ2-4; 7 bases align to TRBD1. Germline values: CDR1 MDHEN, CDR2 SYDVKM. The CDR3 has 17 amino acids. J was trimmed by 0 bases and V by 5 bases; bases with no gene match: 10.

This clone was seen a handful of times. CDR3 nucleotides: TGTGCCAGCAGCTTAAATTCCGGGTCACCCCTCCACTTT. It codes for CASSLNSGSPLHF. This chain links TRBV11-3 with TRBJ1-6; D gene uncertain. Trimming removed 2 bases from V and 10 bases from J, with 9 bases in between. The V gene's germline CDR1 is SGHNT and CDR2 YENEEA. The CDR3 is 13 amino acids.

V gene TRBV9 combines with J gene TRBJ2-5; D possibly corresponds to TRBD1 (5 bases). V gave up 1 base and J gave up 0 bases, with 10 bases separating them. The CDR3 runs to 15 residues. Germline assignment: CDR1 SGDLS and CDR2 YYNGEE. Written as DNA, the CDR3 is TGTGCCAGCAGCGTAAATAACAGGCACCAAGAGACCCAGTACTTC. It codes for CASSVNNRHQETQYF.

This clone was observed once. The rearrangement joins TRBV19 to TRBJ1-5; the match to TRBD1 covers 8 bases. Trimming at V came to 5 bases and at J to 5 bases, leaving 8 bases not matched to a gene. This CDR3 spans 15 amino acids. Germline CDR1 reads LNHDA; CDR2 reads SQIVND (reference sequence). The CDR3 sequence is CASSAFPGGYQPQHF. The CDR3 nucleotides read TGTGCCAGTAGTGCCTTCCCAGGGGGCTATCAGCCCCAGCATTTT.

The rearrangement uses TRBV30 and TRBJ1-6; 9 nucleotides agree with TRBD1. The CDR3 has 16 amino acids. Trimming at V came to 1 base and at J to 3 bases, leaving 4 bases not matched to a gene. Germline CDR1 reads GTSNPN; CDR2 reads SVGIG (reference sequence). In DNA, the CDR3 is TGTGCCTGGAGTGCACCGGACAGGGGCTATAATTCACCCCTCCACTTT. As protein: CAWSAPDRGYNSPLHF.

The V call is TRBV14, the J call TRBJ1-6, with D perhaps TRBD1 (6 bases). Germline values: CDR1 SGHDN, CDR2 FVKESK. Trimming cost V 1 base and J 10 bases, with 11 bases left between them. CDR3 size: 14 residues. CDR3 DNA sequence: TGTGCCAGCAGCCAAGTACAGGGTAGATCACCCCTCCACTTT. Its protein product is CASSQVQGRSPLHF.

The chain has TRBV18 and TRBJ1-1; 9 positions agree with TRBD1. The CDR3 spans 15 residues. Germline CDR1 reads KGHSH; CDR2 reads LQKENI. The trim removed 3 bases at V and 5 bases at J, leaving 7 bases unmatched. In DNA, the CDR3 is TGTGCCAGCTCACCTCTTAGGACAGGGGCTACTGAAGCTTTCTTT. This codes for CASSPLRTGATEAFF.

This clone has just one count. The rearrangement joins TRBV4-3 to TRBJ1-5; TRBD1 matches 9 bases. The V gene's germline CDR1 is LGHNA and CDR2 YSLEER. Trimming removed 2 bases from V and 0 bases from J; junction bases left unmatched: 5. This CDR3 contains 17 residues. CDR3 bases: TGCGCCAGCAGCCAAACAGGGGGCAGATATAGCAATCAGCCCCAGCATTTT. This gives the protein CASSQTGGRYSNQPQHF.

This clone was counted a few times. V usage is TRBV7-9 and J usage is TRBJ1-2; D call uncertain. There are 16 residues in the CDR3. CDR1 and CDR2 from the germline V gene are SEHNR and FQNEAQ (reference sequence). V lost 0 bases and J lost 0, with 11 bases in between. CDR3 DNA: TGTGCCAGCAGCTTAGCGGGTGGGCTTCCTAACTATGGCTACACCTTC. Translation gives CASSLAGGLPNYGYTF. Full variable domain (rest looked up from reference TRBV7-9 and TRBJ1-2): DTGVSQNPRHKITKRGQNVTFRCDPISEHNRLYWYRQTLGQGPEFLTYFQNEAQLEKSRLLSDRFSAERPKGSFSTLEIQRTEQGDSAMYLCASSLAGGLPNYGYTFGSGTRLTVV.

This clone appeared once. This chain uses TRBV5-1 with TRBJ1-2, with a possible D match to TRBD1 (5 bases). Germline CDR1 reads SGHRS; CDR2 reads YFSETQ. The ends were cut back, 2 bases at V and 2 bases at J, with 10 bases in the middle. The length of the CDR3 is 14 residues. CDR3 in amino acids: CASSFSGGNYGYTF. CDR3 nucleotides: TGCGCCAGCAGCTTCAGCGGGGGAAACTATGGCTACACCTTC. Using reference TRBV5-1 and TRBJ1-2 for the parts outside the CDR3, the full variable domain is KAGVTQTPRYLIKTRGQQVTLSCSPISGHRSVSWYQQTPGQGLQFLFEYFSETQRNKGNFPGRFSGRQFSNSRSEMNVSTLELGDSALYLCASSFSGGNYGYTFGSGTRLTVV.